The sequence of this TCR beta chain was determined in a study of glioma-infiltrating T cells after dendritic cell vaccination. The protocol was immunoSEQ multiplex PCR, while the TCRdb copy is restricted to in-frame clones and leaves out a portion. Of 80,000 to 100,000 clones in the sample, approximately 80% are singletons; the top ten hold approximately 5.9%. The ends were cut back, 3 bases at V and 3 bases at J, with 9 bases in the middle. Germline V CDR1 and CDR2: LNHDA, SQIVND (reference sequence). The CDR3 extends over 13 amino acids. The sequence was obtained from a human donor with glioblastoma. The chain recombines TRBV19 with TRBJ2-7; D remains ambiguous. The sample here was blood, taken before dendritic cell vaccination. The chain's CDR3 is CASSISRFYEQYF. The CDR3 DNA is TGTGCCAGTAGTATTTCGCGTTTCTACGAGCAGTACTTC.